This entry describes one TCR beta chain. Its specificity is unknown. This sample was taken from a study of response to subunit inactivated influenza vaccine. Points from the study as a whole: Every seasonal influenza vaccination brings in few new T cells, the authors suggested.

This CDR3 contains 15 residues. Germline V gives CDR1 KGHSH, CDR2 LQKENI. V dropped 3 bases and J dropped 4; count of bases not matched to a gene: 2. TCRdb independently ran MiXCR on the RT-PCR reads; one entry per CDR3 protein. The data show fewer than 350,000 distinct CDR3 sequences, with around a fifth seen just once and about a tenth held by the top ten. The sample consisted of PBMCs from blood, taken approximately 20 months after vaccination. This clonotype was obtained from a man aged 50 to 75 who received an inactivated influenza vaccine. This chain uses TRBV18 with TRBJ2-1, with 11 bases lining up with TRBD1. In nucleotides, the CDR3 is TGTGCCAGCTCACCGGGACAGGGGGTTTACAATGAGCAGTTCTTC. This translates into CASSPGQGVYNEQFF.